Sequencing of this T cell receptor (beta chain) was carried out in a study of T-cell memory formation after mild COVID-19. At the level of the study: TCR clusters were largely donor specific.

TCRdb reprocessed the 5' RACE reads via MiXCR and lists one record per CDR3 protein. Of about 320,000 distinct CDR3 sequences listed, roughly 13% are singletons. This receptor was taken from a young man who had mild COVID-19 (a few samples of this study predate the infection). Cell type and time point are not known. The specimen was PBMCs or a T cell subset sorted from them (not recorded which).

CDR3 nucleotides: TGTGCCAGCAGAAGGACTAGCCTTCTGGTAGATACGCAGTATTTT. It translates to CASRRTSLLVDTQYF. The chain recombines TRBV6-5 with TRBJ2-3; TRBD2 matches 8 bases. The trim removed 6 bases at V and 5 bases at J, leaving 10 bases unmatched. Germline-derived CDR1 and CDR2 are MNHEY and SVGAGI. This CDR3 region has 15 residues.